This TCR beta chain was obtained from a study of blood T cell repertoires in COVID-19 (dated by TCRdb to the early 2020s). General notes on the study: Samples covering the acute and convalescent phases of COVID-19 were provided by collaborators in the United States, Italy and Spain. The material from the prospective study consisted of cDNA or gDNA derived from T cells, B-cell-depleted T cells, or PBMCs. The dataset comprised deeply sampled blood TCRbeta repertoires from subjects exposed to, actively infected with, or recovered from COVID-19. The repertoires were released in a freely available public database meant as a resource for research on the immune response to SARS-CoV-2. The samples were drawn from two sources: the first 160 participants of the ongoing ImmuneRACE study, and over 1,000 subjects contributed by 6 global collaborators. A de-identified subject ID, COVID-19 status, age in years and sex were almost always included in the sample metadata. Where available, HLA class I and class II types were obtained from metadata supplied by the sample provider rather than from assay-based typing. The investigation overall reported the following: Clinical and demographic metadata were provided uncurated, with the amount varying by source and participant.

As for this clone: Its antigen specificity is not known. Base quality data are lacking; no much larger clone is found one base away.

TCRbeta CDR3 regions were amplified from genomic DNA by means of the immunoSEQ Assay, a bias-controlled multiplex PCR. As for how the authors treated the data: The number of nucleated cells in each sample was estimated by amplification of reference gene primers within the assay. Sequence reads were collapsed and filtered to measure the absolute abundance of every unique TCRbeta CDR3 rearrangement. Productive Simpson clonality was computed per sample as the square root of Simpson's diversity index over productive rearrangements. TCRdb mirrors the immuneACCESS table, restricted to in-frame sequences. Some clones are absent from its copies; in checked studies, under half trace to an unresolved V gene, and the reason for the others is unknown. V, J and clone size were drawn from that table, and D and trimming were deduced from the DNA. Across this sample there are approximately 290,000 clones, with about nine tenths seen only once. The ten largest clonotypes hold approximately 2.4% of the sample.

Each collaborating institution followed its own protocols to collect whole blood in K2EDTA tubes. Collaborator samples were shipped for TCRbeta analysis as frozen whole blood, isolated PBMCs, or DNA extracted from either sample type. Reading from cysteine to phenylalanine, the CDR3 counts 14 amino acids. Solely the CDR3 DNA is kept, with 42 bases framed from the first base. The germline V gene specifies SGHDN as CDR1 and FVKESK as CDR2. The V and J ends are trimmed by 3 bases and 7 bases, leaving 13 bases between them. The receptor chain draws on TRBV14 and TRBJ2-4; TRBD2 might be the D gene, on 6 matching bases. The clonotype originates from a man between 18 and 29 years old with active or convalescent COVID-19. Sequencing was done on a sample of peripheral blood. The CDR3 region has the sequence CASSQTGLWNIQYF. DNA sequence: TGTGCCAGCAGCCAGACGGGACTCTGGAACATTCAGTACTTC.